What follows is one T cell receptor (beta chain) and its context. Antigen specificity is unknown. Regarding treatment: around 19 received Ad26.COV2.S at low or high dose, single or two shots; about 5 received placebo; per-sample allocation not given. The study sampled participants on day 63 after the first vaccine or placebo injection. This vaccine is an Ad26 vector that expresses the Wuhan-strain SARS-CoV-2 spike. This sample is drawn from a study of Ad26.COV2.S vaccination and SARS-CoV-2 variants. Across the study: Donor was assigned to the Ad26.COV2.S arm of trial COV1001. Intramuscularly, Ad26.COV2.S was given either once or twice, 56 days apart. Study findings and constraints: Non-spike TCR breadth showed similarity between vaccine and placebo recipients.

The CDR3 is 15 residues long. From germline, CDR1 is MGHRA and CDR2 YSYEKL. Trimming shortened V by 6 bases and J by 0 bases, and 14 bases separated the two germline ends. Measured with immunoSEQ multiplex PCR; TCRdb has only the in-frame clones, and not every one. This table has approximately 460,000 clones, 70% to 90% appearing once. The chain couples TRBV4-1 to TRBJ1-2; the D is unclear. Sequenced material: peripheral blood, taken in a trial of Ad26.COV2.S vaccine versus placebo. This sequence originates from a person between 18 and 65 years old who received the Ad26.COV2.S COVID-19 vaccine or a placebo. The DNA of the CDR3 is TGCGCCAGCAGGGACTCGTTGAGGGCTAACTATGGCTACACCTTC. Its translation is CASRDSLRANYGYTF.